This T cell receptor (beta chain) was captured by sequencing in a study of tumor and adjacent non-tumor tissue in lung cancer. Study information: Patients comprised eleven to twelve adenocarcinoma, a couple of squamous cell carcinoma and 1 small cell lung cancer. Stage I to III disease affected 10 men and roughly 5 women aged about 31 to 76.

Remarks on this clonotype: What it recognizes is unknown.

The template was RNA from unsorted bulk tissue. Between August and November 2014, newly diagnosed, chemotherapy-naive lung cancer patients underwent thoracic surgery in China. Findings of the study overall: Higher tumor TCR diversity was associated with shorter survival.

A modified ARM-PCR protocol with three rounds of nested PCR amplified TCRbeta. TCRdb fed the multiplex PCR reads into MiXCR, producing one record per CDR3 protein. The profile shows roughly 93,000 distinct CDR3 sequences, just over 65% of them singletons. The receptor was derived from a man aged 55 to 70 with non-small cell lung cancer. Material for sequencing was lung tumor tissue.

CDR3 nucleotides: TGTGCCAGCAGCTATAGCGGGAGGCGCGGTAAGCAGTACTTC. Translation: CASSYSGRRGKQYF. The genes are TRBV5-4 and TRBJ2-7; the match to TRBD2 covers 10 bases. Unmatched junction bases numbered 8, after V lost 3 bases and J lost 8 bases. This CDR3 region has 14 residues. The V gene's germline CDR1 is SGHNT and CDR2 YYREEE (reference sequence).